A selection of T cell receptor beta chains follows, all from one sample in a study of shared clonotypes between healthy human individuals. Produced via immunoSEQ multiplex PCR; TCRdb's table is partial and in-frame only. The sample carries a few million clones, 92% recorded once. The sample taken for sequencing was naive CD4+ T cells from PBMCs. The receptor source for this set is a man younger than 35 in good health. Some clones in this sample may be carry-over from other donors' samples. Each CDR3 is given with its conserved first and last residue. The D gene is left open where the match is weak. Clone size is stated in some rows and not others, as once, few, many or a class when expanded.

TRBD1,TRBV19,TRBJ2-2,NA,CASRPDRARVVTGELFF,TGTGCCAGTAGGCCTGACAGGGCCCGGGTTGTCACCGGGGAGCTGTTTTTT
NA,TRBV27,TRBJ1-3,NA,CARKRKPQGRGFSGNTIYF,TGTGCCAGGAAAAGGAAGCCTCAGGGACGAGGTTTCTCTGGAAACACCATATATTTT
TRBD2,TRBV10-1,TRBJ2-3,NA,CASSESPTSGGSTDTQYF,TGCGCCAGCAGTGAGTCCCCAACTAGCGGGGGAAGCACAGATACGCAGTATTTT
TRBD1,TRBV6-6,TRBJ1-5,NA,CASSPGTGRINQPQHF,TGTGCCAGCAGTCCAGGGACAGGGCGGATCAATCAGCCCCAGCATTTT
TRBD1,TRBV5-6,TRBJ2-1,NA,CASRPDRGSNNEQFF,TGTGCCAGCAGACCGGACAGGGGGTCTAATAATGAGCAGTTCTTC
TRBD1,TRBV11-2,TRBJ1-1,few,CASSFRTGANTEAFF,TGTGCCAGCAGCTTCAGGACAGGGGCGAACACTGAAGCTTTCTTT
NA,TRBV5-6,TRBJ2-7,NA,CASTKLSDTRYEQYF,TGTGCCAGCACCAAATTAAGCGACACCCGCTACGAGCAGTACTTC
NA,TRBV6-7,TRBJ2-7,once,CASSPTVSGRHYEQYF,TGTGCCAGCAGTCCCACGGTGTCGGGACGCCACTACGAGCAGTACTTC
NA,TRBV6-5,TRBJ2-7,NA,CASRTGHKGYEQYF,TGTGCCAGCAGGACAGGACACAAGGGCTACGAGCAGTACTTC
NA,TRBV28,TRBJ1-1,NA,CASSPSLNTEAFF,TGTGCCAGCAGTCCATCACTGAACACTGAAGCTTTCTTT
NA,TRBV7-8,TRBJ2-1,NA,CASSLAGVNEQFF,TGTGCCAGCAGCTTAGCGGGGGTCAATGAGCAGTTCTTC
TRBD2,TRBV5-1,TRBJ2-1,NA,CASKRLAGDRSSYNEQFF,TGCGCCAGCAAAAGACTAGCGGGAGATCGGAGCTCCTACAATGAGCAGTTCTTC
NA,TRBV15,TRBJ2-3,NA,CATSIDSADTQYF,TGTGCCACCAGCATAGACAGCGCAGATACGCAGTATTTT
TRBD1,TRBV25-1,TRBJ1-1,NA,CASAGQGNTEAFF,TGTGCCAGCGCGGGACAGGGGAACACTGAAGCTTTCTTT
NA,TRBV5-1,TRBJ2-5,NA,CASSLMPTGETQYF,TGCGCCAGCAGCTTAATGCCGACAGGAGAGACCCAGTACTTC
TRBD1,TRBV9,TRBJ1-1,once,CASSVGQGVMNTEAFF,TGTGCCAGCAGCGTGGGACAGGGTGTCATGAACACTGAAGCTTTCTTT
NA,TRBV5-1,TRBJ2-1,NA,CASSLVGGSYNEQFF,TGCGCCAGCAGCTTGGTGGGGGGCTCCTACAATGAGCAGTTCTTC
NA,TRBV5-1,TRBJ1-4,NA,CASTPGGGREKLFF,TGCGCCAGCACCCCTGGGGGGGGGCGGGAAAAACTGTTTTTT